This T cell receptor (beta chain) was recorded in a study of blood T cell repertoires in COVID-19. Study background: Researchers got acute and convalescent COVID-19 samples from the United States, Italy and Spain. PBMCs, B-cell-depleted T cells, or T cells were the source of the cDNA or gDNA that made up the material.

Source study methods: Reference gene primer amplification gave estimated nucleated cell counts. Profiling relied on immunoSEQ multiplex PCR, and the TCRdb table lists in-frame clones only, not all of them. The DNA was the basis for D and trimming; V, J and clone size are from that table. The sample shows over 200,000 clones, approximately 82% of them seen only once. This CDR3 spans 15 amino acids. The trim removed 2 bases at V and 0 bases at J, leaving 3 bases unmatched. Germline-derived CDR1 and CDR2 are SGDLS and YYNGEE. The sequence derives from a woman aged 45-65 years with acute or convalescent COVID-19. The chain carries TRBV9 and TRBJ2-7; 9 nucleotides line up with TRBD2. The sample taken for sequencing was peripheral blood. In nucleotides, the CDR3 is TGTGCCAGCAGCGTGGGACTAGCTAGCTCCTACGAGCAGTACTTC. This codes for CASSVGLASSYEQYF.